The sample holds a few counts of the clone carrying this T cell receptor beta chain. Antigen unknown. Data came from immunoSEQ multiplex PCR; TCRdb stores just in-frame clones and leaves some out. The sample gives 50,000 to 70,000 clones, just over 95% of which show up once; about 0.095% is in the top ten. This specimen comes from a study of siplizumab effects on memory and regulatory T cells. Overall study findings and caveats: The mean Treg-derived percentage of mappable alloreactive CD4+ clones was about 63% with siplizumab compared with 26.9% in controls.

Germline assignment: CDR1 LGHNA and CDR2 YNFKEQ. The V and J ends lost 7 bases and 5 bases respectively, with 14 bases between them. The CDR3 consists of 13 residues. V is TRBV4-2 and J is TRBJ1-1; perhaps TRBD1 as D (5 bases). The clonotype was recovered from a human donor in good health. The sequenced sample was naive CD8+ T cells sorted from blood. The CDR3 here is CASNSVGETEAFF. The DNA of the CDR3 is TGTGCCAGCAACTCCGTGGGGGAAACTGAAGCTTTCTTT.